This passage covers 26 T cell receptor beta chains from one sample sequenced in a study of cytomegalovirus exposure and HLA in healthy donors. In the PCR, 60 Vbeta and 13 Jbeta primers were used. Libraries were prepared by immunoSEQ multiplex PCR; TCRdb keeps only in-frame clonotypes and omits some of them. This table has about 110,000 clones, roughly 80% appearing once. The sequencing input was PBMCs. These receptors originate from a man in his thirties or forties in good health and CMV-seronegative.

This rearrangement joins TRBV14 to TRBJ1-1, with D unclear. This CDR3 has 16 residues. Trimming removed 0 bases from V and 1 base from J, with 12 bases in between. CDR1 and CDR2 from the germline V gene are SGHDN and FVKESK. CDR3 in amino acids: CASSQDWRAGNTEAFF. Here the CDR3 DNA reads TGTGCCAGCAGCCAAGATTGGCGGGCGGGGAACACTGAAGCTTTCTTT.

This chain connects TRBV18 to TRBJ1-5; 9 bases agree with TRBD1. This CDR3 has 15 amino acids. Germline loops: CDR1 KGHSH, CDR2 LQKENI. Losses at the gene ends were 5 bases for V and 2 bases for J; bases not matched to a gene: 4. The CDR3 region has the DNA TGTGCCAGCTCATCGACAGGGGGAGGCAATCAGCCCCAGCATTTT. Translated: CASSSTGGGNQPQHF.

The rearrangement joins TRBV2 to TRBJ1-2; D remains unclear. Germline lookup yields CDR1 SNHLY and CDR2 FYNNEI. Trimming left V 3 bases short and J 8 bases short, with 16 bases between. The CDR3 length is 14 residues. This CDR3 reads CASSDGTLGRGYTF. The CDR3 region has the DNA TGTGCCAGCAGTGACGGCACCCTCGGGAGGGGCTACACCTTC.

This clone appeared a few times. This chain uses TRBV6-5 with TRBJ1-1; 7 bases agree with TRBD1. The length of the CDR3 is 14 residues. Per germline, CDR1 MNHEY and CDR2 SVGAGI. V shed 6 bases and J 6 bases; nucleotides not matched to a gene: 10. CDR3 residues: CASSGTGEAPEAFF. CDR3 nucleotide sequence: TGTGCCAGCAGCGGAACAGGGGAGGCGCCTGAAGCTTTCTTT.

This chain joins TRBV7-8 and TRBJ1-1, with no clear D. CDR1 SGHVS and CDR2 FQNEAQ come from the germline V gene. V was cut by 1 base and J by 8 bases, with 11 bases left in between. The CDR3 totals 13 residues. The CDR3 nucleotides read TGTGCCAGCAGCTTAGGGGCAGGCCTCGAAGCTTTCTTT. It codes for CASSLGAGLEAFF.

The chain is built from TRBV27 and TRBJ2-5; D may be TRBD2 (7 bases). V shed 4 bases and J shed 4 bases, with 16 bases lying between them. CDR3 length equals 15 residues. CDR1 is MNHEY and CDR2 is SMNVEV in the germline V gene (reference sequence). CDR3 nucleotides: TGTGCCAGCAGTTCCGGGGGGCCGGTGGGAGAGACCCAGTACTTC. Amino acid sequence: CASSSGGPVGETQYF.

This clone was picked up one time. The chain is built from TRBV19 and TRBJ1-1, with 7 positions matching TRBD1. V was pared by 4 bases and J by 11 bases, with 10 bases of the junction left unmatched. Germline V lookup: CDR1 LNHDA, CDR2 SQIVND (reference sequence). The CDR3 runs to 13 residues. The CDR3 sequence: CASSTKTGTGAFF. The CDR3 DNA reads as TGTGCCAGTAGTACCAAGACAGGGACCGGGGCTTTCTTT.

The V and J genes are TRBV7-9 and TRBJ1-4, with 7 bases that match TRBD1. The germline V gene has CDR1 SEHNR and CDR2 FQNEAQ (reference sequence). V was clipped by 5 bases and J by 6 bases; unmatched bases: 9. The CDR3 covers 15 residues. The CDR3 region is CASSPYRGGDEKLFF. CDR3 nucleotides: TGTGCCAGCAGCCCCTACAGGGGTGGGGATGAAAAACTGTTTTTT.

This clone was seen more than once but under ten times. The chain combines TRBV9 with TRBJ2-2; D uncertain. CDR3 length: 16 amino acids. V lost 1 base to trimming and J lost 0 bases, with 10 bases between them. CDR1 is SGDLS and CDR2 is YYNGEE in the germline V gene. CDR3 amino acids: CASSVNVPANTGELFF. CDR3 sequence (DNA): TGTGCCAGCAGCGTAAATGTTCCCGCGAACACCGGGGAGCTGTTTTTT. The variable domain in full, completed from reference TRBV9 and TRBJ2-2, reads DSGVTQTPKHLITATGQRVTLRCSPRSGDLSVYWYQQSLDQGLQFLIQYYNGEERAKGNILERFSAQQFPDLHSELNLSSLELGDSALYFCASSVNVPANTGELFFGEGSRLTVL.

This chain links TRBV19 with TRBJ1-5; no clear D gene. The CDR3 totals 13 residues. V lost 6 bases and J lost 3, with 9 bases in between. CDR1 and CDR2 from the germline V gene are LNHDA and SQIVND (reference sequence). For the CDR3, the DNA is TGTGCCAGTAGCCCCGTCCTCAATCAGCCCCAGCATTTT. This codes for CASSPVLNQPQHF. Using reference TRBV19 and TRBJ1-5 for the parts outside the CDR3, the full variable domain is DGGITQSPKYLFRKEGQNVTLSCEQNLNHDAMYWYRQDPGQGLRLIYYSQIVNDFQKGDIAEGYSVSREKKESFPLTVTSAQKNPTAFYLCASSPVLNQPQHFGDGTRLSIL.

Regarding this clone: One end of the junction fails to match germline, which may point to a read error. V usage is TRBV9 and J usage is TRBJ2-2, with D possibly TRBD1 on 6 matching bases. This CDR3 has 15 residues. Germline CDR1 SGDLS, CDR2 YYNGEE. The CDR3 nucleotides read TGTGCCAGCAGCGGCAGGACAGCGAAGACCGGGGAGCTGTTTTTT. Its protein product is CASSGRTAKTGELFF.

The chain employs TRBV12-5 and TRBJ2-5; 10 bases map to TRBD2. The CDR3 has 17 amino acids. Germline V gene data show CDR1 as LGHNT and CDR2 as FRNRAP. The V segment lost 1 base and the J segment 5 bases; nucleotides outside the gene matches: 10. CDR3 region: CASGLAASSGSGETQYF. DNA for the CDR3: TGTGCTAGTGGTTTGGCCGCCTCTAGCGGGAGCGGGGAGACCCAGTACTTC.

The CDR3 spells CASNRWDRVNYGYTF. CDR3 nucleotide sequence: TGTGCCAGCAATCGCTGGGACAGGGTAAACTATGGCTACACCTTC. The V and J genes are TRBV2 and TRBJ1-2, with 9 bases fitting TRBD1. The CDR3 loop spans 15 amino acids. The trim removed 7 bases at V and 2 bases at J, leaving 8 bases unmatched. In germline, CDR1 is SNHLY, CDR2 FYNNEI.

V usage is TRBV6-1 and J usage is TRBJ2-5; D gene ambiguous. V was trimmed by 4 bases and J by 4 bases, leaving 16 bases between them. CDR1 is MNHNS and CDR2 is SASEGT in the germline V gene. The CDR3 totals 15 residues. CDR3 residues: CASSVTPERLETQYF. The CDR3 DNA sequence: TGTGCCAGCAGTGTAACTCCTGAGAGGCTAGAGACCCAGTACTTC.

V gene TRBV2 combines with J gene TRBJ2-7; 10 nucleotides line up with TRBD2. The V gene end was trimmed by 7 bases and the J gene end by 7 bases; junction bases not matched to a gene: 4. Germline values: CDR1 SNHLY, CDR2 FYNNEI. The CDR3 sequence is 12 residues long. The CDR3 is CASKLAGWEQYF. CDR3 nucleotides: TGTGCCAGCAAACTAGCGGGATGGGAGCAGTACTTC.

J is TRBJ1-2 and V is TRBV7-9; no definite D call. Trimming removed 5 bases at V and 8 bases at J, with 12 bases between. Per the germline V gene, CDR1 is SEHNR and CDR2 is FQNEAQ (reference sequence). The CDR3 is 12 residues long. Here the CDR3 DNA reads TGTGCCAGCAGCCTGCTGTTGAGCGGCTACACCTTC. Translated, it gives CASSLLLSGYTF.

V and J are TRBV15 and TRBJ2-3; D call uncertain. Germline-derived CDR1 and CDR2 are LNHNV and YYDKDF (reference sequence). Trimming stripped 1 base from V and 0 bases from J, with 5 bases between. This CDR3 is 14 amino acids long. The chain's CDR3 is CATSRGGSTDTQYF. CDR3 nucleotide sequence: TGTGCCACCAGCAGAGGCGGTAGCACAGATACGCAGTATTTT.

CDR3 sequence: CATSRGRGLNTEAFF. CDR3 coding DNA: TGTGCCACCAGCAGAGGGCGGGGATTGAACACTGAAGCTTTCTTT. The chain employs TRBV15 and TRBJ1-1, with no clear D. The CDR3 contains 15 residues. Trimming pared 1 base from V and 0 bases from J, leaving 9 bases between. Germline CDR1 LNHNV, CDR2 YYDKDF (reference sequence).

CDR3 loop: CSVEGRGQLYEQYF. The CDR3 DNA follows: TGCAGCGTTGAGGGAAGGGGACAATTGTACGAGCAGTACTTC. The V call is TRBV29-1, the J call TRBJ2-7; a possible D gene is TRBD1 (6 bases). Germline V CDR1 and CDR2: SQVTM, ANQGSEA. V was pared by 3 bases and J by 4 bases, with 16 bases between. The CDR3 has 14 residues.

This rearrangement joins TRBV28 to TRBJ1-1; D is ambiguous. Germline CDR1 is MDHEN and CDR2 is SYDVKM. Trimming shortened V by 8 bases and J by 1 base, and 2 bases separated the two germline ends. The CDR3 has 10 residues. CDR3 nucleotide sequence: TGTGCCAGCCAGAACACTGAAGCTTTCTTT. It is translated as CASQNTEAFF.

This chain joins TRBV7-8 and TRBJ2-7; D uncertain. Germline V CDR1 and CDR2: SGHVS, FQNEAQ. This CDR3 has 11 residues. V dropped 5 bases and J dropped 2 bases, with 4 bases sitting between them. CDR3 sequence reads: CASSPAYEQYF. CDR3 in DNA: TGTGCCAGCAGCCCCGCCTACGAGCAGTACTTC.

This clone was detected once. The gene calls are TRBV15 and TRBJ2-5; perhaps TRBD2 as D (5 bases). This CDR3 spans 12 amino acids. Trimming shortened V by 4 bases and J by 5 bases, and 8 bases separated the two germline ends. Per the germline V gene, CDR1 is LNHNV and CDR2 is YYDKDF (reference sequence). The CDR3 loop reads CATSTGDETQYF. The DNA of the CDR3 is TGTGCCACCAGCACCGGGGATGAGACCCAGTACTTC.

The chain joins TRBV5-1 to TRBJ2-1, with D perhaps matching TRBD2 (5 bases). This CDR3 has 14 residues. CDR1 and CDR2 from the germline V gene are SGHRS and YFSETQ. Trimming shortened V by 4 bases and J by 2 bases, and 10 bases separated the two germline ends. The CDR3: CASSNSGTYNEQFF. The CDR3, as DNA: TGCGCCAGCAGCAACAGCGGAACCTACAATGAGCAGTTCTTC.

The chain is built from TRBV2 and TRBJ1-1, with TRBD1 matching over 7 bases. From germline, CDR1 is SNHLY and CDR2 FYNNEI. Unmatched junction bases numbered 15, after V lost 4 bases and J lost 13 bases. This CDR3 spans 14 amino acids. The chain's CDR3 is CASSGDRDILTGFF. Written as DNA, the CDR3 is TGTGCCAGCAGTGGAGACAGGGACATATTAACTGGTTTCTTT.

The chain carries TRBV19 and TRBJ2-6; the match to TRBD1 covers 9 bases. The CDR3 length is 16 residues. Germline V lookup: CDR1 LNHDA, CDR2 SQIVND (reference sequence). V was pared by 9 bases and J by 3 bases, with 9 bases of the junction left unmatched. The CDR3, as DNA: TGTGCCAGCTCCGGACAGGGGACGAGTGGGGCCAACGTCCTGACTTTC. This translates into CASSGQGTSGANVLTF.

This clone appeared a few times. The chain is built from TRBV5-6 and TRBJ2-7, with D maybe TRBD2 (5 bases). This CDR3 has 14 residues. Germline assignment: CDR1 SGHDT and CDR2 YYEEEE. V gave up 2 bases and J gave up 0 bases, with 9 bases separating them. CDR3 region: CASSFGVSSYEQYF. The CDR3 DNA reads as TGTGCCAGCAGCTTCGGGGTCTCCTCCTACGAGCAGTACTTC.